These 31 T cell receptor beta chains originate from one sample sequenced in a study of control samples from healthy donors and cancer patients. Profiled with immunoSEQ multiplex PCR; TCRdb holds only in-frame clones, not every one. The sample includes 120,000 or so clones, over 75% of them seen just once. The sequenced sample was blood. Source of these receptors: a man aged 18 to 29 in good health.

Only one count was recorded for this clone. The rearrangement links TRBV10-1 to TRBJ2-1, with D possibly being TRBD1 or TRBD2 (5 bases each). Between the trimmed V and J ends, which lost 9 bases and 5 bases, there was a span of 8 bases. Germline V CDR1 and CDR2: WNHNN, SYGVQD (reference sequence). The CDR3 consists of 11 residues. The CDR3, as DNA: TGCGCCAGTCGGGACGACAATGAGCAGTTCTTC. Translation: CASRDDNEQFF.

V and J are TRBV6-5 and TRBJ2-1; possibly TRBD2 for D (5 bases). V dropped 2 bases and J dropped 5 bases, with 13 bases sitting between them. Germline assignment: CDR1 MNHEY and CDR2 SVGAGI. The CDR3 contains 15 residues. Here the CDR3 reads CASSYEASRHNEQFF. CDR3 bases: TGTGCCAGCAGTTACGAGGCTAGCAGACACAATGAGCAGTTCTTC.

The gene calls are TRBV27 and TRBJ1-2; TRBD1 aligns across 9 bases. Trimming cost V 2 bases and J 6 bases; bases outside gene matches: 4. Germline V lookup: CDR1 MNHEY, CDR2 SMNVEV (reference sequence). The CDR3 is 14 residues long. The CDR3 nucleotides are TGTGCCAGCAGTTTACTTGGGACAGGGAATGGCTACACCTTC. Translated: CASSLLGTGNGYTF.

The chain links TRBV4-1 to TRBJ1-1, with a tentative D call TRBD1 (6 bases). The V and J ends lost 1 base and 5 bases respectively, with 14 bases between them. The CDR3 extends over 15 amino acids. Per germline, CDR1 MGHRA and CDR2 YSYEKL. The CDR3, as DNA: TGCGCCAGCAGCCAAGGGGGGCAGGGGAGGACTGAAGCTTTCTTT. This translates into CASSQGGQGRTEAFF.

This sequence joins TRBV14 and TRBJ2-7, with D perhaps TRBD1 or TRBD2 (5 bases each). The CDR3 covers 14 residues. With 1 base removed from V and 4 bases from J, the gap between germline ends came to 11 bases. Germline loops: CDR1 SGHDN, CDR2 FVKESK. The CDR3 is CASSQAGGWYEQYF. The CDR3 nucleotides read TGTGCCAGCAGCCAAGCTGGGGGATGGTACGAGCAGTACTTC.

The chain is built from TRBV7-6 and TRBJ1-3; D call uncertain. Germline values: CDR1 SGHVS, CDR2 FNYEAQ. V gave up 5 bases and J gave up 0 bases, with 14 bases separating them. This CDR3 is built from 16 residues. CDR3 sequence (DNA): TGTGCCAGCAGCCCCCCCTGGTCGCGCTCTGGAAACACCATATATTTT. Encoded protein: CASSPPWSRSGNTIYF.

J is TRBJ1-2 and V is TRBV20-1, with D possibly matching TRBD1 (6 bases). This CDR3 has 10 amino acids. Germline CDR1 DFQATT, CDR2 SNEGSKA (reference sequence). V was pared by 5 bases and J by 8 bases, with 9 bases between. CDR3 protein: CSAPRGGYTF. The CDR3 region has the DNA TGCAGTGCTCCTAGGGGGGGCTACACCTTC.

The CDR3 loop is CASSLEGTGAQPQHF. The CDR3 DNA sequence: TGCGCCAGCAGCTTGGAAGGGACAGGGGCCCAGCCCCAGCATTTT. This chain connects TRBV5-1 to TRBJ1-5; TRBD1 matches at 10 bases. The CDR3 length is 15 residues. V lost 0 bases, J lost 7 bases, and 4 bases stayed unmatched. The germline CDR1 and CDR2 sequences are SGHRS and YFSETQ.

This clone was detected a few times. V usage is TRBV27 and J usage is TRBJ2-7, with TRBD1 matching 7 bases. The CDR3 length is 14 residues. Germline CDR1 and CDR2: MNHEY and SMNVEV (reference sequence). J lost 7 bases, V lost 2 bases, and 8 bases had no gene match. The CDR3 spells CASSLRVTGEEQYF. The CDR3 DNA is TGTGCCAGCAGTTTAAGGGTAACAGGGGAAGAGCAGTACTTC.

This chain joins TRBV19 and TRBJ2-2, with a weak D call TRBD2 (5 bases). Trimming removed 7 bases from V and 5 bases from J, with 14 bases in between. Looked up from germline, CDR1 is LNHDA and CDR2 is SQIVND (reference sequence). This CDR3 has 14 amino acids. The CDR3 here is CASNSPGKTGELFF. For the CDR3, the DNA is TGTGCCAGTAATAGTCCGGGGAAGACCGGGGAGCTGTTTTTT.

This chain joins TRBV13 and TRBJ2-2; TRBD1 matches at 9 bases. V gave up 4 bases and J gave up 0 bases; unmatched junction bases: 24. The CDR3 spans 23 residues. CDR1 and CDR2 from the germline V gene are PRHDT and FYEKMQ (reference sequence). The CDR3 DNA reads TGTGCCAGCAGCTCCAGGCCCTCTTGGACAGGGGCACCCTCCTTCCCGAACACCGGGGAGCTGTTTTTT. This gives the protein CASSSRPSWTGAPSFPNTGELFF.

This clone was seen just once. The genes are TRBV4-3 and TRBJ2-1, with D perhaps TRBD2 (5 bases). The CDR3 sequence is 17 residues long. From germline, CDR1 is LGHNA and CDR2 YSLEER. V was trimmed by 0 bases and J by 1 base, leaving 13 bases between them. CDR3 nucleotide sequence: TGCGCCAGCAGCCAAGAACGAGTACTAGTGTCCTACAATGAGCAGTTCTTC. Amino acids: CASSQERVLVSYNEQFF.

This clone was detected a few times. This chain joins TRBV7-9 and TRBJ1-1; 10 nucleotides match TRBD1. Looked up from germline, CDR1 is SEHNR and CDR2 is FQNEAQ (reference sequence). The CDR3 is made up of 15 amino acids. Trimming took 4 bases from V and 6 from J; bases not matched to a gene: 8. CDR3 in DNA: TGTGCCAGCAGCTGGACAGGGGGGGCTGGCTCTGAAGCTTTCTTT. Amino acid sequence: CASSWTGGAGSEAFF.

This chain's CDR3 is CASSLRERERGNEQFF. As DNA, the CDR3 is TGCGCCAGCAGCTTGAGGGAGCGGGAGAGGGGCAATGAGCAGTTCTTC. The V gene is TRBV5-1, the J gene TRBJ2-1, with TRBD2 identical over 8 bases. V trimming: 1 base; J trimming: 6 bases; junction bases outside the gene matches: 9. The CDR3 is 16 amino acids. CDR1 is SGHRS and CDR2 is YFSETQ in the germline V gene. The full variable domain, its missing parts supplied by reference TRBV5-1 and TRBJ2-1, is KAGVTQTPRYLIKTRGQQVTLSCSPISGHRSVSWYQQTPGQGLQFLFEYFSETQRNKGNFPGRFSGRQFSNSRSEMNVSTLELGDSALYLCASSLRERERGNEQFFGPGTRLTVL.

The chain joins TRBV4-3 to TRBJ2-7; D is undetermined. The CDR3 extends over 13 amino acids. Germline V gene sequence: CDR1 LGHNA, CDR2 YSLEER. V gave up 0 bases and J gave up 3 bases, with 6 bases separating them. CDR3 loop: CASSQEKGYEQYF. CDR3 nucleotides: TGCGCCAGCAGCCAAGAGAAAGGCTACGAGCAGTACTTC.

The chain joins TRBV28 to TRBJ2-7; D gene uncertain. The ends were cut back, 3 bases at V and 2 bases at J, with 5 bases in the middle. Germline CDR1 is MDHEN and CDR2 is SYDVKM. The CDR3 length is 12 residues. The CDR3 reads CASSFRAYEQYF. CDR3 DNA: TGTGCCAGCAGTTTCAGAGCCTACGAGCAGTACTTC.

This chain joins TRBV7-3 and TRBJ2-3; 10 positions match TRBD2. After removal of 2 bases from V and 6 bases from J, the junction contained 8 bases not matched to a gene. CDR1 SGHTA and CDR2 FQGTGA come from the germline V gene. CDR3 length: 16 residues. In DNA, the CDR3 is TGTGCCAGCAGCTTAGTACCAGCGGGAGGGTCGGATACGCAGTATTTT. Translating gives CASSLVPAGGSDTQYF.

The chain couples TRBV18 to TRBJ1-5; TRBD1 matches 10 bases. The CDR3 sequence is 15 residues long. Germline V gene sequence: CDR1 KGHSH, CDR2 LQKENI. V was pared by 4 bases and J by 3 bases, with 3 bases of the junction left unmatched. This CDR3 is CASSRDRGFNQPQHF. The CDR3 region has the DNA TGTGCCAGCTCACGGGACAGGGGATTCAATCAGCCCCAGCATTTT.

This chain uses TRBV27 with TRBJ2-5; 9 bases map to TRBD2. Per germline, CDR1 MNHEY and CDR2 SMNVEV (reference sequence). The V gene end was trimmed by 4 bases and the J gene end by 5 bases; junction bases not matched to a gene: 8. The CDR3 spans 15 residues. CDR3 residues: CASSSISGRGETQYF. CDR3 DNA: TGTGCCAGCAGTTCGATTAGCGGGAGAGGGGAGACCCAGTACTTC.

The chain combines TRBV14 with TRBJ2-1, with D maybe TRBD2 (7 bases). Trimming took off 4 bases at V and 0 bases at J, with 19 bases between the two ends. The CDR3 is 18 amino acids. Per the germline V gene, CDR1 is SGHDN and CDR2 is FVKESK. Written as DNA, the CDR3 is TGTGCCAGCAGCCCAGATCTCGGGGGGCGAAGCTCCTACAATGAGCAGTTCTTC. Translation: CASSPDLGGRSSYNEQFF.

Ten or more counts support this clone. The chain has TRBV12-3 or TRBV12-4 and TRBJ2-4, with D possibly TRBD1 on 5 matching bases. The V end was cut by 6 bases, the J end by 7 bases, with 13 bases between. This CDR3 has 13 residues. CDR3 sequence reads: CASSIGAGNIQYF. The DNA of the CDR3 is TGTGCCAGCAGCATTGGAGCAGGGAACATTCAGTACTTC.

This clone has just a few counts. The chain couples TRBV6-1 to TRBJ2-5; 7 bases match TRBD1. V lost 0 bases and J lost 5; bases outside the gene matches: 9. Germline values: CDR1 MNHNS, CDR2 SASEGT. The CDR3 is 16 amino acids. CDR3 coding DNA: TGTGCCAGCAGTGAAGCCGCAGGGGGTAGGGTGGAGACCCAGTACTTC. Protein: CASSEAAGGRVETQYF.

The V call is TRBV16, the J call TRBJ2-6; 8 bases agree with TRBD1. V trimming: 4 bases; J trimming: 0 bases; junction bases outside the gene matches: 8. The V gene's germline CDR1 is KGHSY and CDR2 FQNENV. The CDR3 extends over 18 amino acids. CDR3 in amino acids: CASSPSGTGHSGANVLTF. The CDR3 nucleotides read TGTGCCAGCAGCCCCTCGGGGACAGGACACTCTGGGGCCAACGTCCTGACTTTC.

The chain is built from TRBV7-8 and TRBJ2-7, with 7 bases aligning to TRBD1. Unmatched junction bases numbered 6, after V lost 5 bases and J lost 2 bases. The CDR3 consists of 14 residues. CDR1 SGHVS and CDR2 FQNEAQ come from the germline V gene. CDR3 nucleotides: TGTGCCAGCAGCCTCCCGGACAGGCCCTACGAGCAGTACTTC. Residues: CASSLPDRPYEQYF.

The rearrangement joins TRBV7-2 to TRBJ2-7; TRBD1 matches 9 bases. V lost 3 bases and J lost 1; bases outside the gene matches: 4. Per germline, CDR1 SGHTA and CDR2 FQGNSA. The CDR3 has 15 amino acids. CDR3: CASSFGTGISYEQYF. CDR3 nucleotide sequence: TGTGCCAGCAGCTTTGGGACAGGGATATCCTACGAGCAGTACTTC.

In this sample, this clone turned up a few times. V gene TRBV2 combines with J gene TRBJ2-6; the D is unclear. CDR3 length equals 11 residues. Germline lookup yields CDR1 SNHLY and CDR2 FYNNEI. Trimming took 8 bases from V and 1 from J, leaving 0 bases between them. CDR3 in DNA: TGTGCCAGCTCTGGGGCCAACGTCCTGACTTTC. Residues: CASSGANVLTF. The variable domain in full, completed from reference TRBV2 and TRBJ2-6, reads EPEVTQTPSHQVTQMGQEVILRCVPISNHLYFYWYRQILGQKVEFLVSFYNNEISEKSEIFDDQFSVERPDGSNFTLKIRSTKLEDSAMYFCASSGANVLTFGAGSRLTVL.

In this sample, this clone turned up a few times. The V gene is TRBV7-6, the J gene TRBJ2-7, with TRBD1 matching 9 bases. Germline lookup yields CDR1 SGHVS and CDR2 FNYEAQ. The CDR3 runs 11 residues. V trimming: 3 bases; J trimming: 9 bases; junction bases outside the gene matches: 0. The CDR3 DNA follows: TGTGCCAGCAGCTTGGGACAGGGGCAGTACTTC. This codes for CASSLGQGQYF.

The V call is TRBV5-1, the J call TRBJ2-2; D not resolved. Trimming pared 4 bases from V and 4 bases from J, leaving 14 bases between. Germline V gives CDR1 SGHRS, CDR2 YFSETQ. The CDR3 contains 15 residues. The CDR3 DNA reads as TGCGCCAGCAGCAAGGAAGGCGTAAGCACCGGGGAGCTGTTTTTT. It is translated as CASSKEGVSTGELFF. The whole variable domain, filled in from reference TRBV5-1 and TRBJ2-2, reads KAGVTQTPRYLIKTRGQQVTLSCSPISGHRSVSWYQQTPGQGLQFLFEYFSETQRNKGNFPGRFSGRQFSNSRSEMNVSTLELGDSALYLCASSKEGVSTGELFFGEGSRLTVL.

This rearrangement joins TRBV10-3 to TRBJ2-2, with a tentative D call TRBD2 (5 bases). Germline CDR1 is ENHRY and CDR2 is SYGVKD. V was pared by 3 bases and J by 5 bases, with 13 bases between. This CDR3 comprises 15 residues. The CDR3 DNA follows: TGTGCCATCAGTGATGTCTCTCCGGGAACCGGGGAGCTGTTTTTT. Its translation: CAISDVSPGTGELFF.

This chain connects TRBV6-5 to TRBJ2-7; 10 bases match TRBD2. J was trimmed by 3 bases and V by 7 bases; bases with no gene match: 6. CDR1 and CDR2 (germline): MNHEY, SVGAGI. The CDR3 runs 14 residues. In DNA, the CDR3 is TGTGCCAGCACTAGGACTAGCGGTTACTACGAGCAGTACTTC. This gives the protein CASTRTSGYYEQYF.

This clone was seen a single time. The rearrangement links TRBV10-1 to TRBJ2-3, with D possibly matching TRBD2 (6 bases). Germline V gene lookup returns CDR1 WNHNN and CDR2 SYGVQD (reference sequence). Deletions cut 5 bases from V and 2 bases from J, with 14 bases between. CDR3 length: 15 residues. CDR3 sequence: CASSSGLLVTDTQYF. The CDR3 nucleotides are TGCGCCAGCAGTTCGGGACTCCTGGTCACAGATACGCAGTATTTT.